This T cell receptor (beta chain) was sequenced during a study of CD8+ T cells in alopecia areata. Looking at the study overall: Treated patients received oral tofacitinib, 5 to 10 mg twice daily. Study-wide results and caveats: TCR sharing across patients was less clear than in mice, possibly HLA-related. Normal scalp showed lower clonality than lesional scalp, especially alopecia totalis/universalis.

The authors extracted RNA and reverse transcribed it into cDNA as the sequencing template. Produced via immunoSEQ multiplex PCR; TCRdb's table is partial and in-frame only. Seen here are over 85,000 clones, around 38% observed once, and the top ten hold 1.3%. With respect to this clone: Antigen: not known.

Collected material from alopecia areata patients comprised lesional scalp punch biopsies and peripheral blood. Germline V gives CDR1 SGDLS, CDR2 YYNGEE. This CDR3 contains 13 residues. Trimming cost V 0 bases and J 6 bases, with 10 bases left between them. Sequencing was carried out using CD4+ T cells sorted from blood. This receptor was taken from a human donor with alopecia areata. This rearrangement joins TRBV9 to TRBJ2-7, with D perhaps matching TRBD1 (6 bases). In DNA, the CDR3 is TGTGCCAGCAGCGTAGCAGGGGCGGGCGAGCAGTACTTC. Protein product: CASSVAGAGEQYF.